Following are 13 T cell receptor beta chains from one sample sequenced in a study of regulatory T cells in long-lasting Graves disease. Time point denoted: persistent/refractory GD, antithyroid drugs over 5 years with positive TRAb. PBMC RNA served as the TCR library source. Arm-PCR of CDR3 regions with iRepertoire HTBI primers generated TCR beta libraries. TCRdb processed the multiplex PCR reads anew with MiXCR; each CDR3 protein has one entry. The sample comprises about 470,000 distinct CDR3 sequences, around 20% of which are singletons, and over 7.5% rests with the top ten. Sequenced here: peripheral blood mononuclear cells (PBMCs), sampled when the disease was refractory, from a patient treated with antithyroid drugs. Every receptor here comes from a female donor with Graves disease.

The chain employs TRBV5-1 and TRBJ1-1, with a possible D match to TRBD1 (5 bases). This CDR3 spans 16 amino acids. The germline gives CDR1 SGHRS, CDR2 YFSETQ. V gave up 1 base and J gave up 4 bases, with 17 bases separating them. Here the CDR3 DNA reads TGCGCCAGCAGCTTGCAATCATTCGGGGCGAGCACTGAAGCTTTCTTT. It codes for CASSLQSFGASTEAFF.

This clonotype came up a few times. This chain connects TRBV18 to TRBJ1-1, with 7 bases aligning to TRBD1. CDR3 length: 14 residues. CDR1 is KGHSH and CDR2 is LQKENI in the germline V gene. The V gene end was trimmed by 3 bases and the J gene end by 5 bases; junction bases not matched to a gene: 6. CDR3 loop: CASSPPTGWTEAFF. The CDR3 nucleotides read TGTGCCAGCTCACCTCCGACAGGGTGGACTGAAGCTTTCTTT.

This clonotype was observed a single time. This chain uses TRBV9 with TRBJ2-7; no clear D gene. Per the germline V gene, CDR1 is SGDLS and CDR2 is YYNGEE. This CDR3 comprises 13 residues. V shed 0 bases and J shed 3 bases, with 7 bases lying between them. CDR3 amino acids: CASSVGVVYEQYF. The CDR3 DNA is TGTGCCAGCAGCGTAGGCGTTGTCTACGAGCAGTACTTC.

Many counts were recorded for this clonotype. This chain's CDR3 is CAISEGGGERGYTF. As DNA, the CDR3 is TGTGCCATCAGTGAGGGTGGTGGGGAACGCGGCTACACCTTC. The chain joins TRBV10-3 to TRBJ1-2; no clear D gene. The CDR3 is made up of 14 amino acids. CDR1 is ENHRY and CDR2 is SYGVKD in the germline V gene. Trimming stripped 2 bases from V and 8 bases from J, with 15 bases between.

This clonotype was recorded a few times. A much more abundant neighbour one base away suggests this may be a read error. The chain recombines TRBV28 with TRBJ2-6, with D possibly matching TRBD1 (5 bases). This CDR3 is 13 amino acids long. Germline V gives CDR1 MDHEN, CDR2 SYDVKM. Written as DNA, the CDR3 is TGTGCCAGCAAGTGGGGTGGGGCCGACGTCCTGACTTTC. Translated, it gives CASKWGGADVLTF.

This clonotype was seen at least ten times. The rearrangement uses TRBV11-2 and TRBJ2-4, with 14 positions matching TRBD2. Germline V gives CDR1 SGHAT, CDR2 FQNNGV. CDR3 length equals 18 residues. V lost 4 bases and J lost 1; bases outside the gene matches: 6. CDR3 sequence: CASSSGLAGEIAKNIQYF. CDR3 in DNA: TGTGCCAGCAGCTCGGGACTAGCGGGAGAAATTGCCAAAAACATTCAGTACTTC.

The genes are TRBV19 and TRBJ1-5; 7 nucleotides agree with TRBD1. After removal of 5 bases from V and 6 bases from J, the junction contained 10 bases not matched to a gene. CDR3 length: 15 residues. The V gene's germline CDR1 is LNHDA and CDR2 SQIVND (reference sequence). As DNA, the CDR3 is TGTGCCAGTAGTTACGAGACAGGGAGTTCTCAGCCCCAGCATTTT. It encodes CASSYETGSSQPQHF.

The gene calls are TRBV10-1 and TRBJ2-5; possibly TRBD1 or TRBD2 for D (6 bases each). Deletions cut 2 bases from V and 5 bases from J, with 27 bases between. The germline V gene encodes CDR1 WNHNN and CDR2 SYGVQD (reference sequence). The CDR3 sequence is 19 residues long. CDR3 amino acids: CASSESWRDKHFILETQYF. The CDR3 DNA reads as TGCGCCAGCAGTGAGAGTTGGAGGGACAAACACTTCATACTGGAGACCCAGTACTTC.

Note on this clonotype: A much larger clone lies one base from this, so it may be a read error. The chain couples TRBV7-9 to TRBJ1-4; D remains unclear. The CDR3 is made up of 15 amino acids. CDR1 and CDR2 (germline): SEHNR, FQNEAQ (reference sequence). CDR3 nucleotides: TGTGCCAGCAGCCCTTGGCAGGCAACTAATGAAGAACTGTTTTTT. Its protein is CASSPWQATNEELFF.

This clonotype was picked up many times. This chain links TRBV29-1 with TRBJ2-7; 8 bases are a match to TRBD1. The J segment lost 2 bases and the V segment lost 0 bases, leaving 0 bases of the junction unmatched. The CDR3 totals 13 residues. CDR1 is SQVTM and CDR2 is ANQGSEA in the germline V gene. The CDR3 region has the DNA TGCAGCGTTGAAGAGGGACAGGCCTACGAGCAGTACTTC. The encoded protein is CSVEEGQAYEQYF.

This clonotype was seen a few times. The rearrangement joins TRBV7-3 to TRBJ2-1; weak D call: TRBD2 (7 bases). Germline CDR1 SGHTA, CDR2 FQGTGA. Trimming took off 5 bases at V and 3 bases at J, with 17 bases between the two ends. The CDR3 covers 16 residues. DNA for the CDR3: TGTGCCAGCAGCCCCCTAGGGGGGGAAATCTACAATGAGCAGTTCTTC. It codes for CASSPLGGEIYNEQFF.

V usage is TRBV7-8 and J usage is TRBJ2-5, with 8 bases aligning to TRBD2. The CDR3 consists of 16 residues. The V gene's germline CDR1 is SGHVS and CDR2 FQNEAQ. The ends lost 5 bases at V and 6 bases at J; junction bases unmatched: 14. The CDR3: CASSPGISGSLKTQYF. DNA of the CDR3: TGTGCCAGCAGCCCCGGGATCAGCGGGAGTTTAAAGACCCAGTACTTC. The variable domain in full, with the rest retrieved from reference TRBV7-8 and TRBJ2-5, is GAGVSQSPRYKVAKRGQDVALRCDPISGHVSLFWYQQALGQGPEFLTYFQNEAQLDKSGLPSDRFFAERPEGSVSTLKIQRTQQEDSAVYLCASSPGISGSLKTQYFGPGTRLLVL.

This clonotype showed up many times. The genes are TRBV6-1 and TRBJ2-7; the D gene could be TRBD1 or TRBD2 (5 bases each). Trimming removed 7 bases from V and 1 base from J, with 14 bases in between. The CDR3 extends over 14 amino acids. Per the germline V gene, CDR1 is MNHNS and CDR2 is SASEGT. The CDR3 bases are TGTGCCAGCACCCGAAGGGGACCTTCCTACGAGCAGTACTTC. Its protein product is CASTRRGPSYEQYF.